This T cell receptor (beta chain) emerged from a study of cytomegalovirus exposure and HLA in healthy donors. Broader study findings: Overall, around 160 TCR beta chains were annotated as cytomegalovirus-associated.

A word on this clone: The antigen is unknown.

The PCR made use of 60 Vbeta and 13 Jbeta primers. Assay: immunoSEQ multiplex PCR; the TCRdb copy retains only in-frame clones and omits some. This table has under 150,000 clones, 80% to 90% appearing once. Losses at the gene ends were 0 bases for V and 3 bases for J; bases not matched to a gene: 11. CDR3 length equals 17 residues. CDR1 is SGHKS, CDR2 YYEKEE, per germline (reference sequence). The receptor was derived from a woman aged 40 to 50 in good health and CMV-seropositive. The chain joins TRBV5-5 to TRBJ1-2; TRBD1 matches 7 bases. The sample consisted of PBMCs. CDR3 amino acids: CASSLEGAGSGYYGYTF. As DNA, the CDR3 is TGTGCCAGCAGCTTGGAGGGGGCGGGTAGCGGATACTATGGCTACACCTTC.